The entry below gives a single T cell receptor (beta chain) sequence along with its context. These data belong to a study of blood T cell repertoires in COVID-19. Study context: Donors in the United States, Italy and Spain gave samples during acute or convalescent COVID-19. Nucleic acid was either cDNA or gDNA, and it came from T cells, B-cell-depleted T cells, or PBMCs.

V was shortened by 0 bases and J by 6 bases, with 9 bases between the two germline ends. The CDR3 is 14 residues long. Per germline, CDR1 LGHNA and CDR2 YSLEER. Assay used: immunoSEQ multiplex PCR; TCRdb lists only in-frame clones, some missing. The sample carries about 180,000 clones, approximately 80% recorded once. This chain uses TRBV4-3 with TRBJ2-1; D unresolved. The source of this sequence is a human donor in a cohort sampled during active COVID-19. The sequencing sample was made of peripheral blood. The CDR3 is CASSQEWHTNEQFF. In nucleotides, the CDR3 is TGCGCCAGCAGCCAAGAATGGCATACCAATGAGCAGTTCTTC.